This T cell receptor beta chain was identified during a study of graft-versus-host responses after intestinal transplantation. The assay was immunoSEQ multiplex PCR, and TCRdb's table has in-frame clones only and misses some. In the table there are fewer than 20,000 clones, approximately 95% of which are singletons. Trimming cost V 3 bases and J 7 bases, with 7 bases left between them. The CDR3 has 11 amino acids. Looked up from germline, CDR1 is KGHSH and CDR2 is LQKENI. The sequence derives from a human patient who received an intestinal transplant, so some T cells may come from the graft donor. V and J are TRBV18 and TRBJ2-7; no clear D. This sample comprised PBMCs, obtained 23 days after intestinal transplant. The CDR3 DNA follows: TGTGCCAGCTCACCCTATCAGGAGCAGTACTTC. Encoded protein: CASSPYQEQYF. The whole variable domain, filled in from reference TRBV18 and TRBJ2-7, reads NAGVMQNPRHLVRRRGQEARLRCSPMKGHSHVYWYRQLPEEGLKFMVYLQKENIIDESGMPKERFSAEFPKEGPSILRIQQVVRGDSAAYFCASSPYQEQYFGPGTRLTVT.